The 20 T cell receptor beta chains listed next were all sequenced from one sample in a study of blood T cells in healthy people across ages. PCR was performed a second time for about 7 to 11 cycles using a sample-barcoded 5' primer and a J-beta primer mix. Using its own MiXCR run on the 5' RACE reads, TCRdb lists one record per CDR3 protein. This sample has 550,000 to 700,000 distinct CDR3 sequences, with approximately 30% found just once. The specimen sequenced was blood. The receptors were gathered from a woman aged 65 to 85 in good health.

V gene TRBV28 combines with J gene TRBJ2-5; D is possibly TRBD2 (6 bases). Germline V gives CDR1 MDHEN, CDR2 SYDVKM. V lost 6 bases, J lost 2 bases, and 16 bases lay in between. The CDR3 totals 15 residues. CDR3 sequence reads: CASSRPGSGQETQYF. The CDR3 DNA is TGTGCCAGCAGCCGCCCAGGTAGCGGACAAGAGACCCAGTACTTC. Based on the CDR3 plus reference TRBV28 and TRBJ2-5, the full variable domain is DVKVTQSSRYLVKRTGEKVFLECVQDMDHENMFWYRQDPGLGLRLIYFSYDVKMKEKGDIPEGYSVSREKKERFSLILESASTNQTSMYLCASSRPGSGQETQYFGPGTRLLVL.

This clonotype has just a few counts. For the CDR3, the DNA is TGCGCCAGCAGCTTTTGGACAGGAAGAAATGAAAAACTGTTTTTT. Translation: CASSFWTGRNEKLFF. The chain recombines TRBV5-1 with TRBJ1-4; 7 nucleotides line up with TRBD1. The CDR3 has 15 residues. Germline trimming cut 2 bases from V and 5 bases from J; bases unmatched to any gene: 6. Per germline, CDR1 SGHRS and CDR2 YFSETQ.

This chain connects TRBV11-2 to TRBJ1-3; D uncertain. Trimming left V 8 bases short and J 4 bases short, with 6 bases between. Germline V gives CDR1 SGHAT, CDR2 FQNNGV. The CDR3 has 11 residues. Here the CDR3 reads CASYGGNTIYF. CDR3 bases: TGTGCCAGCTACGGGGGAAACACCATATATTTT.

This clonotype was detected many times. The CDR3 nucleotides are TGCGCCAGCAGCTTGGGCGGGGCCGGGACCGGGGAGCTGTTTTTT. This encodes CASSLGGAGTGELFF. The J gene is TRBJ2-2, the V gene TRBV5-1, with D possibly matching TRBD2 (6 bases). Germline V gives CDR1 SGHRS, CDR2 YFSETQ. Trimming cost V 0 bases and J 5 bases, with 11 bases left between them. The CDR3 is 15 residues long.

This clonotype has more than one count but fewer than ten. This chain joins TRBV5-1 and TRBJ1-1; TRBD1 might be the D (5 bases). CDR1 and CDR2 (germline): SGHRS, YFSETQ. Trimming left V 3 bases short and J 2 bases short, with 11 bases between. The CDR3 is made up of 14 amino acids. CDR3 bases: TGCGCCAGCAGCTCGGGGCTGTATAACACTGAAGCTTTCTTT. As protein: CASSSGLYNTEAFF.

V and J are TRBV2 and TRBJ2-5; 10 nucleotides line up with TRBD1. This CDR3 comprises 18 residues. Germline-derived CDR1 and CDR2 are SNHLY and FYNNEI. After removal of 6 bases from V and 2 bases from J, the junction contained 15 bases not matched to a gene. Here the CDR3 DNA reads TGTGCCAGCAGCCTTACCGGGACAGGGGCGATACCTCAAGAGACCCAGTACTTC. It translates to CASSLTGTGAIPQETQYF.

The chain carries TRBV4-1 and TRBJ2-4, with 9 bases matching TRBD1. CDR1 and CDR2 (germline): MGHRA, YSYEKL. J gave up 6 bases and V 5 bases, and 8 bases lay outside the gene matches. This CDR3 contains 15 residues. The CDR3 protein is CASSTLGTGRNIQYF. CDR3 nucleotides: TGCGCCAGCAGCACTCTTGGGACAGGGCGAAACATTCAGTACTTC.

This clonotype turned up a few times. V is TRBV7-3 and J is TRBJ1-2, with D unresolved. V was trimmed by 4 bases and J by 4 bases, leaving 13 bases between them. The germline gives CDR1 SGHTA, CDR2 FQGTGA. This CDR3 comprises 14 residues. CDR3: CASSSQPEGYGYTF. CDR3 nucleotide sequence: TGTGCCAGCAGCTCCCAACCCGAAGGCTATGGCTACACCTTC.

V usage is TRBV29-1 and J usage is TRBJ2-5; the D call may be TRBD1 or TRBD2 (7 bases each). The DNA end favors TRBJ2-1, so the J call may be wrong. Germline CDR1 SQVTM, CDR2 ANQGSEA. This CDR3 is built from 12 residues. CDR3 sequence reads: CSVQGGGGEQFF. CDR3 DNA sequence: TGCAGCGTTCAGGGGGGGGGCGGGGAGCAGTTCTTC.

The CDR3 loop is CASSEMGGTDTQYF. In DNA, the CDR3 is TGTGCCAGCAGTGAAATGGGGGGCACAGATACGCAGTATTTT. The chain uses TRBV25-1 and TRBJ2-3; D is tentatively TRBD1 or TRBD2 (5 bases each). V was pared by 2 bases and J by 1 base, with 7 bases between. This CDR3 contains 14 residues. From germline, CDR1 is MGHDK and CDR2 SYGVNS.

The chain is built from TRBV6-2 or TRBV6-3 and TRBJ2-7; the D is unclear. The germline CDR1 and CDR2 sequences are MNHEY and SVGEGT. This CDR3 region has 13 residues. The V end was cut by 6 bases, the J end by 2 bases, with 11 bases between. The CDR3 spells CASRHDRPYEQYF. CDR3 bases: TGTGCCAGCAGACACGACCGTCCCTACGAGCAGTACTTC.

The chain carries TRBV12-3 or TRBV12-4 and TRBJ1-5, with TRBD1 matching over 10 bases. This CDR3 contains 13 residues. V lost 6 bases and J lost 5; bases outside the gene matches: 1. CDR3 in amino acids: CASRGTGDQPQHF. The CDR3 nucleotides read TGTGCCAGCAGAGGGACAGGGGATCAGCCCCAGCATTTT.

J is TRBJ1-2 and V is TRBV7-2, with D possibly being TRBD1 (5 bases). Trimming cost V 4 bases and J 7 bases, with 16 bases left between them. The CDR3 consists of 14 residues. The V gene's germline CDR1 is SGHTA and CDR2 FQGNSA. CDR3 region: CASSSGGVPLGYTF. CDR3 DNA: TGTGCCAGCAGCTCGGGGGGGGTCCCTCTTGGCTACACCTTC.

This clonotype was picked up a small number of times. The chain links TRBV12-5 to TRBJ2-1; TRBD1 matches 10 bases. The CDR3 loop spans 14 amino acids. V shed 6 bases and J 5 bases; nucleotides not matched to a gene: 4. Germline loops: CDR1 LGHNT, CDR2 FRNRAP. Here the CDR3 reads CASGRTGGNNEQFF. CDR3 DNA: TGTGCTAGTGGAAGGACAGGGGGAAACAATGAGCAGTTCTTC.

The chain joins TRBV7-9 to TRBJ1-2, with D tentatively TRBD1 (5 bases). CDR3 length: 14 residues. Between the trimmed V and J ends, which lost 5 bases and 4 bases, there was a span of 14 bases. The germline gives CDR1 SEHNR, CDR2 FQNEAQ (reference sequence). The DNA of the CDR3 is TGTGCCAGCAGCAACCAGGGTGATCTCTATGGCTACACCTTC. Its translation: CASSNQGDLYGYTF.

This clonotype was seen more than once but under ten times. This sequence joins TRBV5-5 and TRBJ2-4; D call uncertain. Germline V CDR1 and CDR2: SGHKS, YYEKEE (reference sequence). V lost 2 bases to trimming and J lost 1 base, with 10 bases between them. This CDR3 has 15 residues. The CDR3 loop reads CASSFGLGAKNIQYF. As DNA, the CDR3 is TGTGCCAGCAGCTTTGGTTTAGGTGCCAAAAACATTCAGTACTTC.

This chain connects TRBV6-5 to TRBJ1-6, with D perhaps TRBD1 (5 bases). V shed 2 bases and J shed 0 bases, with 17 bases lying between them. The CDR3 consists of 19 residues. Looked up from germline, CDR1 is MNHEY and CDR2 is SVGAGI. The CDR3 spells CASSYRAQGPSSYNSPLHF. CDR3 nucleotides: TGTGCCAGCAGTTACAGGGCTCAGGGCCCCAGCTCCTATAATTCACCCCTCCACTTT.

This clonotype showed up just a few times. This rearrangement joins TRBV20-1 to TRBJ2-4; D is uncertain. V was cut by 0 bases and J by 0 bases, with 6 bases left in between. CDR3 size: 14 residues. Germline V gene lookup returns CDR1 DFQATT and CDR2 SNEGSKA (reference sequence). The CDR3 DNA reads TGCAGTGCTAGAGAAGACCTAGCCAAAAACATTCAGTACTTC. Its translation: CSAREDLAKNIQYF.

The rearrangement uses TRBV30 and TRBJ2-7; D might be TRBD1 or TRBD2, each matching 6 bases. This CDR3 region has 17 residues. The V end lost 1 base, the J end lost 9 bases, and 28 bases lay between the germline ends. The germline gives CDR1 GTSNPN, CDR2 SVGIG (reference sequence). In DNA form, the CDR3 reads TGTGCCTGGAGTGGCGGGACAAGCGCGCACTACAAATCACGGCAGTACTTC. As protein: CAWSGGTSAHYKSRQYF.

The chain recombines TRBV20-1 with TRBJ2-5, with TRBD2 matching over 11 bases. The CDR3 is made up of 15 amino acids. Germline V gene sequence: CDR1 DFQATT, CDR2 SNEGSKA (reference sequence). V trimming: 2 bases; J trimming: 5 bases; junction bases outside the gene matches: 7. The CDR3 sequence: CSARWPSGGTETQYF. The CDR3 nucleotides are TGCAGTGCTAGATGGCCTAGCGGGGGGACCGAGACCCAGTACTTC.